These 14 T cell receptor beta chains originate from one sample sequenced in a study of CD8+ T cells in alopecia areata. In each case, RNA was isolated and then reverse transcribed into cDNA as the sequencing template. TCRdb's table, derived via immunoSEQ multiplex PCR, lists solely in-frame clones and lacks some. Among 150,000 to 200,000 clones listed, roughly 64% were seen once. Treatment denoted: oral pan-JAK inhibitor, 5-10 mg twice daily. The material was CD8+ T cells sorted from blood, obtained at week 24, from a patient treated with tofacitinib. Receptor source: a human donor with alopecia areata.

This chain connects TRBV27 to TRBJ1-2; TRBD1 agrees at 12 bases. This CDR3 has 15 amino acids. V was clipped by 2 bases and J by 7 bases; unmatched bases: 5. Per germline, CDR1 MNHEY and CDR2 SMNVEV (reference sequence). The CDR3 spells CASSLPGQGARGYTF. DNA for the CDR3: TGTGCCAGCAGTTTACCGGGACAGGGGGCGCGTGGCTACACCTTC.

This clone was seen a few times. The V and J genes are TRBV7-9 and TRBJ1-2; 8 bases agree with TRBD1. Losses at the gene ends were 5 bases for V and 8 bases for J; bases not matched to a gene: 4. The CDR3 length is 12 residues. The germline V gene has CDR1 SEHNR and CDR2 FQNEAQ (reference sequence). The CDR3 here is CASSGGQGGYTF. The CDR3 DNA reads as TGTGCCAGCAGCGGAGGACAGGGAGGCTACACCTTC.

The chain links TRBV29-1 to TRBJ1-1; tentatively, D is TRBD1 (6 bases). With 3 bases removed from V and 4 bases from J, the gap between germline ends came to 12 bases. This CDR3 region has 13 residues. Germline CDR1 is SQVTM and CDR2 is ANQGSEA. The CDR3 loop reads CSVEGGASTEAFF. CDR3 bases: TGCAGCGTTGAGGGGGGCGCGAGCACTGAAGCTTTCTTT. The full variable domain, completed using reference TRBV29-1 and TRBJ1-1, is SAVISQKPSRDICQRGTSLTIQCQVDSQVTMMFWYRQQPGQSLTLIATANQGSEATYESGFVIDKFPISRPNLTFSTLTVSNMSPEDSSIYLCSVEGGASTEAFFGQGTRLTVV.

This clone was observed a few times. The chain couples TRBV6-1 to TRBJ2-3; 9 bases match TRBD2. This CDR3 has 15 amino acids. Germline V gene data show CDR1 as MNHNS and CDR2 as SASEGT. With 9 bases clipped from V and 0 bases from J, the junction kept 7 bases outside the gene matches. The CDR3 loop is CASSSGESSTDTQYF. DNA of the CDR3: TGTGCCAGTTCTAGCGGGGAGTCTAGCACAGATACGCAGTATTTT.

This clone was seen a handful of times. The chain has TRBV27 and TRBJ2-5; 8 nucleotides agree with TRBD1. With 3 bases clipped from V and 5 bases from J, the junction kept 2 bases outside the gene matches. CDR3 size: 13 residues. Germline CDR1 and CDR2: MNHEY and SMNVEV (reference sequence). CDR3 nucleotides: TGTGCCAGCAGTTTGAACAGGGGGGAGACCCAGTACTTC. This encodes CASSLNRGETQYF.

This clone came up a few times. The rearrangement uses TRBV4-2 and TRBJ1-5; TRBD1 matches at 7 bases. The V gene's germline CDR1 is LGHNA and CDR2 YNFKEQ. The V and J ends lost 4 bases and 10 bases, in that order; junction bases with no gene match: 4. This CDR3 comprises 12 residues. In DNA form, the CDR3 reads TGTGCCAGCAGCCTCCACAGGGGTCCCCAGCATTTT. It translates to CASSLHRGPQHF.

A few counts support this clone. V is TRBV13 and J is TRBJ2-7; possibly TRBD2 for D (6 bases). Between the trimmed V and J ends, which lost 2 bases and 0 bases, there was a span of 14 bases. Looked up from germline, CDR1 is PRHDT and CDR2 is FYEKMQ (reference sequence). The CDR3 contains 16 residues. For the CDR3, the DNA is TGTGCCAGCAGCTTAAGTGGACTACATAGCTCCTACGAGCAGTACTTC. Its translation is CASSLSGLHSSYEQYF.

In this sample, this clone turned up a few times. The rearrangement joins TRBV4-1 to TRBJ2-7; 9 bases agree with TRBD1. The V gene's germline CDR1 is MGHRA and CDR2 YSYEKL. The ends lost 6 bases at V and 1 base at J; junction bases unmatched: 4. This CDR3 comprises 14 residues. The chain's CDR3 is CASRSTGGSYEQYF. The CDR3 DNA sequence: TGCGCCAGCAGATCGACAGGGGGATCCTACGAGCAGTACTTC.

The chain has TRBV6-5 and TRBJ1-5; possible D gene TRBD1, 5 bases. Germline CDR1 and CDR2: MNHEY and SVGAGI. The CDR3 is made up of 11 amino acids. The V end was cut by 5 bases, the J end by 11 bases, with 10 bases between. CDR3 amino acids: CASSTQGAQHF. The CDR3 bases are TGTGCCAGCAGTACCCAAGGGGCCCAGCATTTT.

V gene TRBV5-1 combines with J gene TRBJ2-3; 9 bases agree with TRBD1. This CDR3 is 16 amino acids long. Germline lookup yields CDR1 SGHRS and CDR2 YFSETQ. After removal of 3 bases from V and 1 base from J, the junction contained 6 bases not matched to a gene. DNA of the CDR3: TGCGCCAGCAGCTGGACGACAGGGGGAGGCACAGATACGCAGTATTTT. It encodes CASSWTTGGGTDTQYF.

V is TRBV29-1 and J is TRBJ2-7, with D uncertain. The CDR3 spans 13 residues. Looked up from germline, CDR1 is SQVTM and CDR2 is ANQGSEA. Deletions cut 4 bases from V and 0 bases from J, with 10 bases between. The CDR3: CSVGAASSYEQYF. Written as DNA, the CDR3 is TGCAGCGTTGGGGCGGCCAGCTCCTACGAGCAGTACTTC.

CDR3 region: CATSRDLGQGLHNEQFF. The CDR3 DNA is TGTGCCACCAGCAGAGATTTGGGACAGGGGCTGCACAATGAGCAGTTCTTC. The chain carries TRBV15 and TRBJ2-1, with 10 bases lining up with TRBD1. J gave up 5 bases and V 0 bases, and 7 bases lay outside the gene matches. Germline assignment: CDR1 LNHNV and CDR2 YYDKDF (reference sequence). CDR3 size: 17 residues.

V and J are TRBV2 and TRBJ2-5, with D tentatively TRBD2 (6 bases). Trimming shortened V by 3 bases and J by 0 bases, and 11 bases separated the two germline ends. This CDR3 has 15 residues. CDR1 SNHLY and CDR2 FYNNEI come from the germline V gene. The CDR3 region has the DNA TGTGCCAGCAGTGAGCTCCGGGACTACCAAGAGACCCAGTACTTC. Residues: CASSELRDYQETQYF.

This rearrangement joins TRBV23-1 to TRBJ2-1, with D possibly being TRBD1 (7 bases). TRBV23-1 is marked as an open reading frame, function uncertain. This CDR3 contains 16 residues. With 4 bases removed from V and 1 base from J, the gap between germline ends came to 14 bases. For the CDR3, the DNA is TGCGCCAGCAGTCCGGAGGGGGACAGATCCTACAATGAGCAGTTCTTC. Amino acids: CASSPEGDRSYNEQFF.